This record covers a single T cell receptor beta chain. Its cognate antigen is unknown. The same CDR3 also results from other DNA sequences found in this sample. This record comes from a study of shared clonotypes between healthy human individuals. CD45RO-negative CD8 cells positively selected for CCR7 made up the naive population, which excluded terminally differentiated effector memory CD45RA+ cells. Each subset's genomic DNA was split evenly across several immunoSEQ plates. The repertoire was sequenced with immunoSEQ multiplex PCR; TCRdb's copy has only in-frame clones and lacks some. This repertoire shows 600,000 or so clones, roughly 98% found once; its top ten account for 0.3%. General observations from the study: Across a few donors, naive CD4 shared around 5.4%, naive CD8 3.5% to 4%, memory CD4 about 2.4%, memory CD8 0.4% to 0.5%.

The CDR3 spans 11 residues. V lost 7 bases to trimming and J lost 5 bases, with 8 bases between them. The germline V gene has CDR1 SNHLY and CDR2 FYNNEI. The source material was naive CD8+ T cells sorted from blood. The clonotype was recovered from a man aged 25 to 40 in good health. This rearrangement joins TRBV2 to TRBJ1-1; the D gene is possibly TRBD1 (6 bases). CDR3 amino acids: CASIGGTEAFF. For the CDR3, the DNA is TGTGCCAGCATAGGGGGAACTGAAGCTTTCTTT.